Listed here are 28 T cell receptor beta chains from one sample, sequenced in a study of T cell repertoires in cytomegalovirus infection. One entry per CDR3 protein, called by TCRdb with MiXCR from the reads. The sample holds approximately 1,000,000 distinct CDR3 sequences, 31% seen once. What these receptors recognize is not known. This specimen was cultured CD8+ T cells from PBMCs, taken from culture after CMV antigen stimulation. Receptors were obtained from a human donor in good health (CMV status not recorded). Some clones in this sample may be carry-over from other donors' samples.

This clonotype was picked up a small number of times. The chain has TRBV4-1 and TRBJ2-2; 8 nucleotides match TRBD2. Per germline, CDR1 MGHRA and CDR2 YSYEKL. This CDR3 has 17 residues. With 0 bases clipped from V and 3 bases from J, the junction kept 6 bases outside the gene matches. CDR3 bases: TGCGCCAGCAGCCAAGAATTTACTAGCGGATACACCGGGGAGCTGTTTTTT. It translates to CASSQEFTSGYTGELFF.

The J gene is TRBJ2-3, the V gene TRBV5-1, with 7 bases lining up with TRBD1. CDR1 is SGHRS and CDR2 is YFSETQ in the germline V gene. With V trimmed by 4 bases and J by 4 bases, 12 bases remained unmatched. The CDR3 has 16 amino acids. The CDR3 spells CASSRRTGLSADTQYF. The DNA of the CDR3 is TGCGCCAGCAGCCGCCGGACAGGCTTGAGCGCAGATACGCAGTATTTT.

The chain's CDR3 is CASALVVEETQYF. Written as DNA, the CDR3 is TGTGCCAGCGCACTGGTTGTGGAAGAGACCCAGTACTTC. The genes are TRBV19 and TRBJ2-5; the D is unclear. The germline gives CDR1 LNHDA, CDR2 SQIVND (reference sequence). This CDR3 contains 13 residues. The germline V and J ends were trimmed by 9 bases and 3 bases, with 14 bases remaining between them.

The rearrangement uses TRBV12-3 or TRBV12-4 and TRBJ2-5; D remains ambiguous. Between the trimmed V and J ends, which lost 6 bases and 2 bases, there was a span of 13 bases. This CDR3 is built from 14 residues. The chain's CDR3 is CASRVHHQQETQYF. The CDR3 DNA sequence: TGTGCCAGCAGGGTTCATCATCAACAAGAGACCCAGTACTTC.

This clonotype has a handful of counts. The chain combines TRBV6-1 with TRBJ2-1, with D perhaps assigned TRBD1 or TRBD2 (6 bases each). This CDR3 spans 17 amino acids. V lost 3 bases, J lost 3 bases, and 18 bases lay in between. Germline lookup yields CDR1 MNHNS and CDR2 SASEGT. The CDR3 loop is CASSEVGGLLYYNEQFF. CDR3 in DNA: TGTGCCAGCAGTGAGGTGGGGGGCCTTCTATACTACAATGAGCAGTTCTTC.

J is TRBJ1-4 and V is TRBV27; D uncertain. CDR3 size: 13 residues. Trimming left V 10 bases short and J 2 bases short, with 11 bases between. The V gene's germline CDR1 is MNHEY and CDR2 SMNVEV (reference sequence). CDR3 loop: CATELATNEKLFF. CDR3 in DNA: TGTGCCACCGAGCTGGCTACTAATGAAAAACTGTTTTTT.

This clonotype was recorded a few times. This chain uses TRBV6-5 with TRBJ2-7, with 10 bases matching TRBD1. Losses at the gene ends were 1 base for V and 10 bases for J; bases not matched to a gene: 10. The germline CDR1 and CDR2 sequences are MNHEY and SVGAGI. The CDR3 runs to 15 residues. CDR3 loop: CASSYLTGGTGEQYF. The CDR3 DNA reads TGTGCCAGCAGTTACTTGACGGGTGGGACAGGGGAACAGTACTTC.

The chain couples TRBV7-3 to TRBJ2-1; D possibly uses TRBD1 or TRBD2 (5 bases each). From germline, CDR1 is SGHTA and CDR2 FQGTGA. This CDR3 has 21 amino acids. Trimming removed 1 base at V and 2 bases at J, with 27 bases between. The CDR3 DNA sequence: TGTGCCAGCAGCTTAAAAGACCCCGGGGCCGACCGGGACCCAGCCTACAATGAGCAGTTCTTC. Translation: CASSLKDPGADRDPAYNEQFF.

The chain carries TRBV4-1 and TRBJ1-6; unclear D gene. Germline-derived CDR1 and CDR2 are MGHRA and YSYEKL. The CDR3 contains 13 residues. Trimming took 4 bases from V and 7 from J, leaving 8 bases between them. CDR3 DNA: TGCGCCAGCAGCCTAGGGAACAATTCACCCCTCCACTTT. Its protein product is CASSLGNNSPLHF.

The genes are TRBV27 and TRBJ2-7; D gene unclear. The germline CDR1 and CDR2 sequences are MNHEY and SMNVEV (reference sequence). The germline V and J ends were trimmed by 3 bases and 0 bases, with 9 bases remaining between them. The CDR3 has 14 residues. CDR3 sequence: CASSLGRTSYEQYF. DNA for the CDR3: TGTGCCAGCAGTTTGGGCAGGACCTCCTACGAGCAGTACTTC.

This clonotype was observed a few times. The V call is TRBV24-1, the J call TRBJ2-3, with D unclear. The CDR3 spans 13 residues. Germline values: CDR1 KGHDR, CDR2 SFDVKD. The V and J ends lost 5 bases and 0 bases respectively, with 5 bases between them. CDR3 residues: CATSARSTDTQYF. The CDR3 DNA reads TGTGCCACCAGTGCTCGGAGCACAGATACGCAGTATTTT.

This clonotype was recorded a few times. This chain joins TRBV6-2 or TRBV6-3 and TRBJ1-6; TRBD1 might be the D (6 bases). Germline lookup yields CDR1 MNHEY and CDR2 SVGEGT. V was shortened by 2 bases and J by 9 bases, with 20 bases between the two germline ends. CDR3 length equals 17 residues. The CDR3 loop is CASSYAQTGTIFSPLHF. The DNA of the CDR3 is TGTGCCAGCAGTTACGCCCAAACCGGGACAATCTTTTCACCCCTCCACTTT.

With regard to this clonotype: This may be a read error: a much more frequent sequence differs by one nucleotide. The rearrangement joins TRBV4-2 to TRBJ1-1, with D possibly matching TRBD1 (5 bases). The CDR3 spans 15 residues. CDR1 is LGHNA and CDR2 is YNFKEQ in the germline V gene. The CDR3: CAGSQDWGGDTEAFF. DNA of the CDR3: TGTGCCGGCAGCCAAGATTGGGGGGGGGACACTGAAGCTTTCTTT.

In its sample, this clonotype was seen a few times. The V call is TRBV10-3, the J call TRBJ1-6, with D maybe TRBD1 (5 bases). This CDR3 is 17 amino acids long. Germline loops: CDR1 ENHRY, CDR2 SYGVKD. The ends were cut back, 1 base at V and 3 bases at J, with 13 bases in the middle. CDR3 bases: TGTGCCATCAGTGAGTGGGGGGTCGGGGACTATAATTCACCCCTCCACTTT. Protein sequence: CAISEWGVGDYNSPLHF.

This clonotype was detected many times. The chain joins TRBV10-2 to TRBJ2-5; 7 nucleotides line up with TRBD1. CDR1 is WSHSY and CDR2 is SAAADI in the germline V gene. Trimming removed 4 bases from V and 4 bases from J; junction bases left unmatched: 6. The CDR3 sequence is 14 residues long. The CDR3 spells CASSGVGGTETQYF. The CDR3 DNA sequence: TGCGCCAGCAGTGGGGTAGGGGGCACAGAGACCCAGTACTTC.

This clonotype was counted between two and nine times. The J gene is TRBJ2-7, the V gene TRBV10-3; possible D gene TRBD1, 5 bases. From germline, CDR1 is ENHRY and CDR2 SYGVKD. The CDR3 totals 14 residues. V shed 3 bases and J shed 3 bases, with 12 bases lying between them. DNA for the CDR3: TGTGCCATCAGTGACGAGAATACAGGCTACGAGCAGTACGTC. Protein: CAISDENTGYEQYV.

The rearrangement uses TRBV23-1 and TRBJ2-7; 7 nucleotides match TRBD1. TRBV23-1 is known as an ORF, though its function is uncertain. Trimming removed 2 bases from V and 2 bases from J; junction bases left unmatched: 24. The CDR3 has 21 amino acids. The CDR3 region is CASSQIGAWGQKPVGTYEQYV. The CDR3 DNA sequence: TGCGCCAGCAGTCAAATTGGGGCGTGGGGACAGAAGCCGGTAGGGACCTACGAGCAGTACGTC.

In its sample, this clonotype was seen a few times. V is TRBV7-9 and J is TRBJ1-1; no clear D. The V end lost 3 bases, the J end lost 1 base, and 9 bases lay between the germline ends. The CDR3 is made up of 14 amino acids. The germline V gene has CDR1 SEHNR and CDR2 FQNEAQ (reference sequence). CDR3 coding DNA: TGTGCCAGCAGCTTGGGCAGTCCGAACACTGAAGCTTTCTTT. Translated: CASSLGSPNTEAFF.

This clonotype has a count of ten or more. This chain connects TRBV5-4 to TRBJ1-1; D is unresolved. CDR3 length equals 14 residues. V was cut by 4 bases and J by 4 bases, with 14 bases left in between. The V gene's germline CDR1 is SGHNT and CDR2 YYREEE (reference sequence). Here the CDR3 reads CASSPGEGSTEAFF. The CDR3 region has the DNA TGTGCCAGCAGCCCGGGAGAGGGTAGCACTGAAGCTTTCTTT. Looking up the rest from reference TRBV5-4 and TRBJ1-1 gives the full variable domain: ETGVTQSPTHLIKTRGQQVTLRCSSQSGHNTVSWYQQALGQGPQFIFQYYREEENGRGNFPPRFSGLQFPNYSSELNVNALELDDSALYLCASSPGEGSTEAFFGQGTRLTVV.

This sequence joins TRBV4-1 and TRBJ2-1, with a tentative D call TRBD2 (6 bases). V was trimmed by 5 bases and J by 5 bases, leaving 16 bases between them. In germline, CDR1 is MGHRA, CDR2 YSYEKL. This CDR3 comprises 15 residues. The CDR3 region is CASSTRRGSHNEQFF. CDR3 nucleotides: TGCGCCAGCAGCACCCGGCGGGGTTCCCACAATGAGCAGTTCTTC.

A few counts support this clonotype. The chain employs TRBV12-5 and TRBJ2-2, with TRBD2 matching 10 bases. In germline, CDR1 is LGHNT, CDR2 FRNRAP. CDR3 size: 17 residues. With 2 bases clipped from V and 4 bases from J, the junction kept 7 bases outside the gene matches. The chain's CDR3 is CASGLILSGGTTGELFF. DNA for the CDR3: TGTGCTAGTGGTTTGATCCTTAGCGGGGGGACCACCGGGGAGCTGTTTTTT.

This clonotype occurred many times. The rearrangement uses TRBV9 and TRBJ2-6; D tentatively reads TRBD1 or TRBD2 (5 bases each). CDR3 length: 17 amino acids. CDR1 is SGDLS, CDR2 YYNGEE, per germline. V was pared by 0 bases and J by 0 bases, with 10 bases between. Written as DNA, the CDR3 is TGTGCCAGCAGCGTAGGAGGGGTCCACTCTGGGGCCAACGTCCTGACTTTC. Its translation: CASSVGGVHSGANVLTF.

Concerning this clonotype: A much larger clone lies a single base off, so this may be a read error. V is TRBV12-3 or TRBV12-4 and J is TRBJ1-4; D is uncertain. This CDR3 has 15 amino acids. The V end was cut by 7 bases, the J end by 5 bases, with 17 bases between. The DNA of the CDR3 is TGTGCCAGCACCTTAGGGTCCATCTTCAATGAAAAACTGTTTTTT. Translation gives CASTLGSIFNEKLFF.

The CDR3 here is CSARDTRTANTGELFF. CDR3 bases: TGCAGTGCTAGAGATACTCGGACAGCGAACACCGGGGAGCTGTTTTTT. The rearrangement links TRBV20-1 to TRBJ2-2; D may be TRBD1 (6 bases). The germline V gene encodes CDR1 DFQATT and CDR2 SNEGSKA (reference sequence). V lost 0 bases and J lost 0, with 11 bases in between. There are 16 residues in the CDR3.

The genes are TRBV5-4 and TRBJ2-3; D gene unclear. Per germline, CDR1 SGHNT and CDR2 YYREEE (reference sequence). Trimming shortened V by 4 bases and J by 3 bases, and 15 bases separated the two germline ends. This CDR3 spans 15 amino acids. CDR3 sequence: CASSLSVGGTDTQYF. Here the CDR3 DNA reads TGTGCCAGCAGCCTGTCGGTGGGTGGAACAGATACGCAGTATTTT. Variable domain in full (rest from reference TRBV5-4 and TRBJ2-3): ETGVTQSPTHLIKTRGQQVTLRCSSQSGHNTVSWYQQALGQGPQFIFQYYREEENGRGNFPPRFSGLQFPNYSSELNVNALELDDSALYLCASSLSVGGTDTQYFGPGTRLTVL.

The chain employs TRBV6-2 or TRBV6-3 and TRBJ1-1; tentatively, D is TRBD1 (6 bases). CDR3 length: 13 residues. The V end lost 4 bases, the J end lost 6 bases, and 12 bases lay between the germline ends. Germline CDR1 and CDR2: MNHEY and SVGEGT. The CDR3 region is CASSSGGVAEAFF. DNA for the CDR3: TGTGCCAGCAGTTCGGGGGGCGTTGCTGAAGCTTTCTTT.

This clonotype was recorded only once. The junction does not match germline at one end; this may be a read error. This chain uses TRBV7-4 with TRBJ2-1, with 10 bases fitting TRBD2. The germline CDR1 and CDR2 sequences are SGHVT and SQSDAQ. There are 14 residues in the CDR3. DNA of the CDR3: TGCGCCAGCAGCTTCCTAGCGGGGGATAATGAGCAGTTCTTC. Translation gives CASSFLAGDNEQFF.

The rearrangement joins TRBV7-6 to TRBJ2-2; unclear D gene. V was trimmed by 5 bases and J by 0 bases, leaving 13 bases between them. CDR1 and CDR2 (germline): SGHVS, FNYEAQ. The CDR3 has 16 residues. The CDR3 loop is CASSHPYLPNTGELFF. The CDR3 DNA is TGTGCCAGCAGCCACCCCTACCTACCGAACACCGGGGAGCTGTTTTTT.